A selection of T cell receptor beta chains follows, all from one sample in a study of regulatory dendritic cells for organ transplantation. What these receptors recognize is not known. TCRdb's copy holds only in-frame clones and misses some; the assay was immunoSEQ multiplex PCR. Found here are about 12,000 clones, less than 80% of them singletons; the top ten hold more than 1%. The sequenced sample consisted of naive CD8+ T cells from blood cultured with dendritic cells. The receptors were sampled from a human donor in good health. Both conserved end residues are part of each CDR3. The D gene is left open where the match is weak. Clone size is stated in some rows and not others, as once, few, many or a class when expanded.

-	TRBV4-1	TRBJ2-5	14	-	CASSQDVRGETQYF	TGCGCCAGCAGCCAAGATGTCCGAGGGGAGACCCAGTACTTC
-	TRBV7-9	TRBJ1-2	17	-	CASSSTRGEKESGGYTF	TGTGCCAGCAGCTCTACCAGGGGAGAGAAGGAATCGGGCGGCTACACCTTC
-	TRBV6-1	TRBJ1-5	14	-	CASSEAGLTQPQHF	TGTGCCAGCAGTGAAGCGGGCCTGACTCAGCCCCAGCATTTT
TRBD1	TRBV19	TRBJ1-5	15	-	CASSFRQGSNQPQHF	TGTGCCAGTAGTTTCCGACAGGGTAGCAATCAGCCCCAGCATTTT
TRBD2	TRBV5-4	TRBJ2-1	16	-	CASRFSSGGPYNEQFF	TGTGCCAGCAGATTCTCTAGCGGGGGACCCTACAATGAGCAGTTCTTC
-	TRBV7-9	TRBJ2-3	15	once	CASTWGLADTDTQYF	TGTGCCAGCACTTGGGGGCTAGCGGACACAGATACGCAGTATTTT
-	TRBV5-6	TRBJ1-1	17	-	CASSLGTPGRGGTEAFF	TGTGCCAGCAGCTTGGGGACTCCCGGGCGAGGGGGCACTGAAGCTTTCTTT
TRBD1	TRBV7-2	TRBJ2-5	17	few	CASSFSWDRGRQETQYF	TGTGCCAGCAGCTTTTCTTGGGACAGGGGTCGACAAGAGACCCAGTACTTC
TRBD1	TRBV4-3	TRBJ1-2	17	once	CASSQDRLDRVNYGYTF	TGCGCCAGCAGCCAAGATAGGTTAGACAGGGTTAACTATGGCTACACCTTC
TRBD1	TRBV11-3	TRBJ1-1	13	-	CASEGAMNTEAFF	TGTGCCAGCGAGGGGGCTATGAACACTGAAGCTTTCTTT
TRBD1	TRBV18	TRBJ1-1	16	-	CASSRGTGGRNTEAFF	TGTGCCAGCTCGCGAGGGACAGGGGGCCGGAACACTGAAGCTTTCTTT
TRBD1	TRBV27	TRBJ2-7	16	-	CASSPSQGARSYEQYF	TGTGCCAGCAGTCCCTCTCAGGGGGCGCGATCCTACGAGCAGTACTTC
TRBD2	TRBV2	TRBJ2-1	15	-	CASSGLADSYNEQFF	TGTGCCAGCAGTGGACTAGCGGACTCCTACAATGAGCAGTTCTTC
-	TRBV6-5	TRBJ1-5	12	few	CASSYGGGPQHF	TGTGCCAGCAGTTACGGCGGGGGGCCCCAGCATTTT
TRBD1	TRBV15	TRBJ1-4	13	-	CATKDRGGEKLFF	TGTGCCACCAAGGACAGGGGTGGTGAAAAACTGTTTTTT
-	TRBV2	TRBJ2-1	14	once	CASSESLAWNEQFF	TGTGCCAGCAGTGAGAGCCTAGCATGGAATGAGCAGTTCTTC
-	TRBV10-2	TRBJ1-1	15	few	CASSESEGLNTEAFF	TGCGCCAGCAGTGAGTCGGAGGGGTTGAACACTGAAGCTTTCTTT
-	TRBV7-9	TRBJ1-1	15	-	CASSWTVRGNTEAFF	TGTGCCAGCAGCTGGACAGTCCGTGGGAACACTGAAGCTTTCTTT
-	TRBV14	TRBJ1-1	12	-	CASSQEQGSAFF	TGTGCCAGCAGCCAAGAACAGGGTTCAGCTTTCTTT
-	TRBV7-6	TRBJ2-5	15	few	CASSLGRQDQETQYF	TGTGCCAGCAGCTTAGGAAGACAGGACCAAGAGACCCAGTACTTC
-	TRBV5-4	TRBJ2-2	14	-	CASSLEWRPGELFF	TGTGCCAGCAGCTTGGAGTGGCGGCCAGGGGAGCTGTTTTTT
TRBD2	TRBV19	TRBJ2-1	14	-	CASSSGLPYNEQFF	TGTGCCAGTAGTTCGGGACTACCTTACAATGAGCAGTTCTTC
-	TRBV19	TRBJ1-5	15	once	CASLPEDSKNQPQHF	TGTGCCAGCCTCCCGGAGGACAGCAAAAATCAGCCCCAGCATTTT
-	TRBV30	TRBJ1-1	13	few	CAWGGQPDTEAFF	TGTGCCTGGGGCGGACAGCCCGACACTGAAGCTTTCTTT
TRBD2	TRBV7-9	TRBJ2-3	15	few	CASSLGLASEDTQYF	TGTGCCAGCAGCTTGGGACTAGCCTCGGAAGATACGCAGTATTTT
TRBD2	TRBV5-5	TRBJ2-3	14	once	CASLLAGVVDTQYF	TGTGCCAGTCTTCTAGCGGGGGTGGTAGATACGCAGTATTTT
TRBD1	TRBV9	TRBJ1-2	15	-	CASSARDREEEGYTF	TGTGCCAGCAGCGCTCGCGACAGGGAGGAAGAGGGCTACACCTTC
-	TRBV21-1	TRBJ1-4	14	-	CASTSTRTNEKLFF	TGTGCCAGCACTTCGACTAGGACTAATGAAAAACTGTTTTTT
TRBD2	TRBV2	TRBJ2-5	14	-	CASSIAGLQETQYF	TGTGCCAGTTCTATAGCGGGACTGCAAGAGACCCAGTACTTC
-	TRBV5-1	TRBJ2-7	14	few	CASSLSGGTYEQYF	TGCGCCAGCAGCTTGAGTGGCGGAACCTACGAGCAGTACTTC
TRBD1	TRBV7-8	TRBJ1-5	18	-	CASSLGRGLPTPSQPQHF	TGTGCCAGCAGCTTAGGCAGGGGGCTCCCTACCCCCAGCCAGCCCCAGCATTTT
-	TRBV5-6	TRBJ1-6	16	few	CASSYETGKGSSPLHF	TGTGCCAGCAGCTACGAAACAGGGAAAGGGAGTTCACCCCTCCACTTT
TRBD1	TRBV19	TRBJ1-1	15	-	CASREGQGRNTEAFF	TGTGCCAGTAGGGAGGGACAGGGGAGGAACACTGAAGCTTTCTTT
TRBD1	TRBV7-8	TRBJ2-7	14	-	CASSFRDRISEQYF	TGTGCCAGCAGCTTCCGGGACAGAATCTCCGAGCAGTACTTC
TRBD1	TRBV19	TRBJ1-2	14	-	CASRAGTGGFGYTF	TGTGCCAGTAGGGCCGGGACAGGGGGCTTTGGCTACACCTTC
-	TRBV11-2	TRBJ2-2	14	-	CASSSTAPTGELFF	TGTGCCAGCAGCTCGACAGCTCCCACCGGGGAGCTGTTTTTT
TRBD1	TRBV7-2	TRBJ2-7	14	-	CASSLGTGFDEQYF	TGTGCCAGCAGCTTAGGGACAGGGTTTGATGAGCAGTACTTC
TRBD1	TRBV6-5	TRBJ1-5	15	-	CASSLNQGAGQPQHF	TGTGCCAGCAGTTTAAACCAGGGGGCAGGGCAGCCCCAGCATTTT
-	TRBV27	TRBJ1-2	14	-	CASSSSTGLHGYTF	TGTGCCAGCAGCTCCTCAACAGGGCTGCATGGCTACACCTTC
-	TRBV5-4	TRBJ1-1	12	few	CASSSLDTEAFF	TGTGCCAGCAGCTCCCTAGACACTGAAGCTTTCTTT
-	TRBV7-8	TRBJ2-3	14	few	CASSLQVSADTQYF	TGTGCCAGCAGCCTCCAGGTTTCGGCAGATACGCAGTATTTT
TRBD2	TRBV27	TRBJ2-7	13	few	CASTGSGGYEQYF	TGTGCCAGCACCGGTAGCGGGGGATACGAGCAGTACTTC